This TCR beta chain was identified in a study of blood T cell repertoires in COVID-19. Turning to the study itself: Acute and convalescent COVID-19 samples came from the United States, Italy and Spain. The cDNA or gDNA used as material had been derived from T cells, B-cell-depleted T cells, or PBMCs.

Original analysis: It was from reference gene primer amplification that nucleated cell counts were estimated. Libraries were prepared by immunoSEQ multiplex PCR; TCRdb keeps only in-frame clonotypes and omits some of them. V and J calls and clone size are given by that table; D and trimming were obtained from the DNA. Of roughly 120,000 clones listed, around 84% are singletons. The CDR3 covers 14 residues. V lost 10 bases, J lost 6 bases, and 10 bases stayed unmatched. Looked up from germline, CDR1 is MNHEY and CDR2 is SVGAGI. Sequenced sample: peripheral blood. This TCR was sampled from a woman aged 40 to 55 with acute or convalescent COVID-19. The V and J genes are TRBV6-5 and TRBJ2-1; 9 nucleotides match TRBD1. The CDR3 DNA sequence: TGTGCCACTTCCCCGGGACAGGGTGCCAATGAGCAGTTCTTC. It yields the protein CATSPGQGANEQFF.